The present T cell receptor (beta chain) was sequenced within a study of CD8 T cells in ankylosing spondylitis. Broader study findings: Disease-linked clones were CD8+ and relatively rare in peripheral blood. Matched ankylosing spondylitis synovial fluid reportedly contained a significantly enriched population of disease-linked clones.

Of note for this clonotype: Its cognate antigen is unknown.

Generation of TCR beta libraries employed quantitative 5'-RACE incorporating molecular barcodes. TCRdb re-derived calls from the 5' RACE reads in MiXCR, one entry per CDR3 protein. In the table there are a few hundred thousand distinct CDR3 sequences, roughly 20% of which are singletons. Trimming took 5 bases from V and 0 from J, leaving 10 bases between them. This CDR3 is built from 14 residues. Germline assignment: CDR1 MNHEY and CDR2 SVGEGT. This sequence was found in a male donor with ankylosing spondylitis or in good health (not recorded which). The chain is built from TRBV6-2 or TRBV6-3 and TRBJ2-5, with D unresolved. Sequencing was performed on blood, either unsorted or a sorted T cell fraction (not recorded which). This chain's CDR3 is CASSTLVDQETQYF. The CDR3 nucleotides read TGTGCCAGCAGTACCCTCGTAGACCAAGAGACCCAGTACTTC.